This T cell receptor beta chain was sequenced in a study of shared clonotypes between healthy human individuals. Under the authors' procedure: ImmunoSEQ only sent back junction sequences with no quality scores, so filtering was done differently. Only in-frame clones appear in the TCRdb table, and some are missing; sequencing was by immunoSEQ multiplex PCR. V and J calls and clone size come straight from that table; D and trimming were deduced from the DNA. In the table there are about 110,000 clones, approximately 70% of which are singletons. This clone was detected only a few times. This CDR3 spans 14 amino acids. Per the germline V gene, CDR1 is LNHDA and CDR2 is SQIVND (reference sequence). Trimming removed 5 bases at V and 5 bases at J, with 13 bases between.

The rearrangement links TRBV19 to TRBJ2-1; D might be TRBD2 (6 bases). The clonotype comes from a woman between 25 and 40 years old in good health. Sequencing was performed on memory CD8+ T cells sorted from blood. Stated subset: CD45RO+ cells pooled with CCR7-negative TemRA cells. The CDR3, as DNA: TGTGCCAGTAGTCATGGAGGGTCCAACAATGAGCAGTTCTTC. The encoded protein is CASSHGGSNNEQFF.